This T cell receptor (beta chain) was documented in a study of cytomegalovirus exposure and HLA in healthy donors. This clone came up a few times. Its specificity is not known. The DNA is left out, because the CDR3 cannot be placed on it with certainty; the CDR3 is given as TCRdb lists it. 60 Vbeta and 13 Jbeta primers were used in PCR. Method: immunoSEQ multiplex PCR; TCRdb's copy keeps in-frame clones and lacks some. The table includes tens of thousands of clones, around 77% detected once. CDR1 is MDHEN, CDR2 SYDVKM, per germline. Both ends counted, the CDR3 spans 14 residues. General observations from the study: It was reported that TCR beta sequences correctly inferred the HLA-A and HLA-B alleles for most subjects.

This TCR was recovered from a woman aged 25 to 39 in good health and CMV-seronegative. Material: PBMCs. V and J are TRBV28 and TRBJ1-1; the table names TRBD1, a call not compared with the DNA. The chain's CDR3 is CASSTSVGQGSLFF.